Listed below are T cell receptor beta chains from one sample, sequenced in a study of blood T cell repertoires in COVID-19. The data were produced by immunoSEQ multiplex PCR, yet TCRdb's version contains in-frame clones alone and is incomplete. Of 200,000 to 250,000 clones in the sample, under 90% were seen once. Sequencing used peripheral blood. These receptors came from a woman older than 75 with active or convalescent COVID-19. The CDR3 runs from the conserved cysteine through the conserved F or W. A D gene is named only where the DNA matches it firmly. Rows give clone size only sometimes, using once, few, many, or a class for an expanded clone.

V: TRBV28
size: NA
J: TRBJ2-7
D: NA
length: 15
CDR3: CASSFSRTGVYEQYF
DNA: TGTGCCAGCAGTTTTAGTCGAACAGGCGTTTACGAGCAGTACTTC

V: TRBV28
size: NA
J: TRBJ1-1
D: NA
length: 15
CDR3: CASNLGGRMNTEAFF
DNA: TGTGCCAGCAACTTGGGGGGGAGGATGAACACTGAAGCTTTCTTT

V: TRBV30
size: NA
J: TRBJ2-5
D: TRBD1
length: 15
CDR3: CAWGSGQGPQETQYF
DNA: TGTGCCTGGGGTAGCGGACAGGGGCCCCAAGAGACCCAGTACTTC

V: TRBV3-1/TRBV3-2
size: NA
J: TRBJ2-7
D: TRBD1
length: 12
CDR3: CASSRGQGEQYF
DNA: TGTGCCAGCAGCAGGGGACAGGGCGAGCAGTACTTC

V: TRBV2
size: few
J: TRBJ2-5
D: NA
length: 13
CDR3: CASREGIGETQYF
DNA: TGTGCCAGCAGGGAGGGGATAGGGGAGACCCAGTACTTC

V: TRBV4-2
size: NA
J: TRBJ1-3
D: TRBD1
length: 13
CDR3: CASRTGAGNTIYF
DNA: TGTGCCAGCAGGACAGGGGCTGGAAACACCATATATTTT

V: TRBV5-1
size: NA
J: TRBJ2-7
D: TRBD2
length: 15
CDR3: CASSLDAGGPYEQYF
DNA: TGCGCCAGCAGCTTGGATGCGGGAGGGCCCTACGAGCAGTACTTC

V: TRBV3-1/TRBV3-2
size: NA
J: TRBJ2-3
D: TRBD1
length: 16
CDR3: CASSRGTGTSTDTQYF
DNA: TGTGCCAGCAGCCGAGGGACAGGGACTAGCACAGATACGCAGTATTTT

V: TRBV13
size: NA
J: TRBJ2-7
D: NA
length: 17
CDR3: CASSLGLRGGTSYEQYF
DNA: TGTGCCAGCAGCTTAGGCCTTAGGGGTGGGACATCCTACGAGCAGTACTTC

V: TRBV7-2
size: NA
J: TRBJ1-6
D: NA
length: 15
CDR3: CASSLVGQGYSPLHF
DNA: TGTGCCAGCAGCTTAGTCGGGCAGGGTTATTCACCCCTCCACTTT

V: TRBV3-1/TRBV3-2
size: NA
J: TRBJ1-3
D: NA
length: 13
CDR3: CASRPSSGNTIYF
DNA: TGTGCCAGCAGACCCAGCTCTGGAAACACCATATATTTT

V: TRBV25-1
size: NA
J: TRBJ1-1
D: TRBD1
length: 14
CDR3: CASSDTGTGGRAFF
DNA: TGTGCCAGCAGTGACACGGGGACAGGGGGTCGTGCTTTCTTT

V: TRBV6-5
size: NA
J: TRBJ2-7
D: NA
length: 13
CDR3: CASRPTGNYEQYF
DNA: TGTGCCAGCAGGCCTACAGGGAACTACGAGCAGTACTTC

V: TRBV6-6
size: few
J: TRBJ2-2
D: NA
length: 15
CDR3: CASSYSQGWTGELFF
DNA: TGTGCCAGCAGTTACTCACAGGGCTGGACCGGGGAGCTGTTTTTT

V: TRBV21-1
size: NA
J: TRBJ1-6
D: NA
length: 16
CDR3: CASLGLTTGNNSPLHF
DNA: TGTGCCAGCCTGGGACTGACCACGGGTAATAATTCACCCCTCCACTTT

V: TRBV6-5
size: NA
J: TRBJ2-1
D: NA
length: 14
CDR3: CASIIAAYINEQFF
DNA: TGTGCCAGCATAATAGCGGCTTATATCAATGAGCAGTTCTTC

V: TRBV6-5
size: NA
J: TRBJ2-7
D: NA
length: 14
CDR3: CASSYTVGAREQYF
DNA: TGTGCCAGCAGTTACACAGTAGGGGCTCGGGAGCAGTACTTC

V: TRBV3-1/TRBV3-2
size: NA
J: TRBJ2-7
D: TRBD1
length: 15
CDR3: CASSPVDRPGWEQYF
DNA: TGTGCCAGCAGCCCAGTGGACAGGCCGGGCTGGGAGCAGTACTTC

V: TRBV7-2
size: NA
J: TRBJ2-7
D: NA
length: 15
CDR3: CASSLEGSQTYEQYF
DNA: TGTGCCAGCAGCTTAGAAGGGAGTCAAACCTACGAGCAGTACTTC

V: TRBV7-6
size: NA
J: TRBJ2-7
D: NA
length: 15
CDR3: CASSRGPLGTYEQYF
DNA: TGTGCCAGCAGCAGAGGGCCCTTAGGAACCTACGAGCAGTACTTC

V: TRBV3-1/TRBV3-2
size: NA
J: TRBJ2-5
D: NA
length: 14
CDR3: CASSQGGQGETQYF
DNA: TGTGCCAGCAGCCAAGGGGGCCAGGGGGAGACCCAGTACTTC

V: TRBV5-1
size: NA
J: TRBJ2-7
D: TRBD1
length: 16
CDR3: CASSLAETGQGGEQYF
DNA: TGCGCCAGCAGCTTGGCCGAGACAGGGCAAGGCGGCGAGCAGTACTTC

V: TRBV4-3
size: NA
J: TRBJ1-2
D: TRBD1
length: 15
CDR3: CASSQDPRGREGYTF
DNA: TGCGCCAGCAGCCAAGATCCCAGGGGGCGCGAAGGCTACACCTTC

V: TRBV19
size: NA
J: TRBJ2-5
D: TRBD2
length: 12
CDR3: CASSIGGVPQYF
DNA: TGTGCCAGTAGTATTGGGGGGGTCCCCCAGTACTTC

V: TRBV10-3
size: few
J: TRBJ2-2
D: TRBD1
length: 14
CDR3: CAISETGGPGELFF
DNA: TGTGCCATCAGTGAGACAGGGGGTCCCGGGGAGCTGTTTTTT

V: TRBV5-1
size: NA
J: TRBJ2-3
D: TRBD2
length: 15
CDR3: CASSFGTSGPGSQYF
DNA: TGCGCCAGCAGCTTCGGGACTAGCGGCCCCGGGTCGCAGTATTTT